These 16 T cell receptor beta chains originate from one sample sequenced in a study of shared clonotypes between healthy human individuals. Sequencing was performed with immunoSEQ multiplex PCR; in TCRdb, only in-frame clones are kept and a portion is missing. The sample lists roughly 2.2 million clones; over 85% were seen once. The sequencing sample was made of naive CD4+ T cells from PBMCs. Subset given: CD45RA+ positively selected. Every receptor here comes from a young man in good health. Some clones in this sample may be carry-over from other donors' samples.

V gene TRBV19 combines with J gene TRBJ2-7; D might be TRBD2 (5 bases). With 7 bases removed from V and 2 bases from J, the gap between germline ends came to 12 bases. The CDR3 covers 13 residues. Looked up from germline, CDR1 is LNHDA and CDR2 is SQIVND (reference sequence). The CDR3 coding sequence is TGTGCCAGTACCCGACCGGGGACCTACGAGCAGTACTTC. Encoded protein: CASTRPGTYEQYF.

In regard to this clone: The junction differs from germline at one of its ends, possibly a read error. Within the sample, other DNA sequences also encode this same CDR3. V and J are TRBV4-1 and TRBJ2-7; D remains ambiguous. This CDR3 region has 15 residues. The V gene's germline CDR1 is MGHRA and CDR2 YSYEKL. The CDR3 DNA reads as TGCGCCAGCAGCCAAATCCCCGGTGGTATGTACGAGCAGTACTTT. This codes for CASSQIPGGMYEQYF.

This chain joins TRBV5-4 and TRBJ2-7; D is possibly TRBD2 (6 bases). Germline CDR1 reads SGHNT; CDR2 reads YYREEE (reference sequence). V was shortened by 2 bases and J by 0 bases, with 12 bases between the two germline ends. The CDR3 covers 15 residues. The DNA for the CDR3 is TGTGCCAGCAGCTTCTCTAGCGCGAGCTCCTACGAGCAGTACTTC. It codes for CASSFSSASSYEQYF.

In nucleotides, the CDR3 is TGTGCCACCAGGCCAGGGAACACCGGGGAGCTGTTTTTT. Residues: CATRPGNTGELFF. The chain carries TRBV28 and TRBJ2-2, with D uncertain. The V and J ends lost 10 bases and 1 base respectively, with 10 bases between them. Germline CDR1 and CDR2: MDHEN and SYDVKM. This CDR3 contains 13 residues.

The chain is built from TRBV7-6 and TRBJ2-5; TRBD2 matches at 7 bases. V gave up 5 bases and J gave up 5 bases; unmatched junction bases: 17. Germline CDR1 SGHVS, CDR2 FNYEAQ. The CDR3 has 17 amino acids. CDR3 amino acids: CASSPWFGGSGSETQYF. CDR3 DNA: TGTGCCAGCAGCCCTTGGTTTGGCGGGAGTGGCTCGGAGACCCAGTACTTC.

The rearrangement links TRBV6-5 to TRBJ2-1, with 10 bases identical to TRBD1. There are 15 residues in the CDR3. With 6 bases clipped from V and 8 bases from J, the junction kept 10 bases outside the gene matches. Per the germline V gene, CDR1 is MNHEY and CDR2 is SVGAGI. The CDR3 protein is CASSTPGQGLDEQFF. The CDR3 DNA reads TGTGCCAGCAGCACTCCGGGACAGGGGTTAGATGAGCAGTTCTTC.

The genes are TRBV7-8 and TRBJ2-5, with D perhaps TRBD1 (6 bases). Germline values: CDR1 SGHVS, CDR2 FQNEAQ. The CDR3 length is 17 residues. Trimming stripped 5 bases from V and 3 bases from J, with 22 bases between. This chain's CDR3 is CASSHPGQLQVKETQYF. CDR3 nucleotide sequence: TGTGCCAGCAGCCACCCTGGACAGCTACAAGTCAAAGAGACCCAGTACTTC.

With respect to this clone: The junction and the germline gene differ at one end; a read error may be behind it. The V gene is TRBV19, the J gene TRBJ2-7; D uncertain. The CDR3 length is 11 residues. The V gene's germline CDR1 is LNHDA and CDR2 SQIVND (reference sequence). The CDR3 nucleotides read TGTGCCAGTAGTAGCTCCTTCGAGCAGTACTTC. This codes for CASSSSFEQYF.

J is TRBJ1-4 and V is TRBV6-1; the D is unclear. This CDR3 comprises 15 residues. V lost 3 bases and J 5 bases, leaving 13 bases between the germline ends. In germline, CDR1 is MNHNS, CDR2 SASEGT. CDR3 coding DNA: TGTGCCAGCAGTGACCTTCTACGGGGAAATGAAAAACTGTTTTTT. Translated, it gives CASSDLLRGNEKLFF.

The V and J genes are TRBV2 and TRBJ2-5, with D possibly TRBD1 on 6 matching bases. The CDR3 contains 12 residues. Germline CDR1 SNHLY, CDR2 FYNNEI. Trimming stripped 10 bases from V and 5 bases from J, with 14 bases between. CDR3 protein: CATRGGGETQYF. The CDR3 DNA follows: TGTGCCACCAGGGGTGGGGGCGAGACCCAGTACTTC.

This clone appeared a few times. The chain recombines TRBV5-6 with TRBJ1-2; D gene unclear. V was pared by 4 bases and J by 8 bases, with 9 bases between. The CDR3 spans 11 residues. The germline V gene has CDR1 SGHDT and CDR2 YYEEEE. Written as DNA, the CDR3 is TGTGCCAGCAGCCAGTGGGGAGGCTACACCTTC. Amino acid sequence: CASSQWGGYTF. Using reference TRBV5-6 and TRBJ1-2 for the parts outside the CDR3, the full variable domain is DAGVTQSPTHLIKTRGQQVTLRCSPKSGHDTVSWYQQALGQGPQFIFQYYEEEERQRGNFPDRFSGHQFPNYSSELNVNALLLGDSALYLCASSQWGGYTFGSGTRLTVV.

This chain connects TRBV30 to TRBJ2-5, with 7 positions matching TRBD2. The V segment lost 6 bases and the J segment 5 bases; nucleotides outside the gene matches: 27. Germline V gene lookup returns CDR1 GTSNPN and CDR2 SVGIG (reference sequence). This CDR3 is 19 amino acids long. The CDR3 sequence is CACPSGGSLIAVGAETQYF. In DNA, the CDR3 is TGTGCCTGCCCTTCCGGGGGGTCATTAATAGCGGTAGGTGCTGAGACCCAGTACTTC.

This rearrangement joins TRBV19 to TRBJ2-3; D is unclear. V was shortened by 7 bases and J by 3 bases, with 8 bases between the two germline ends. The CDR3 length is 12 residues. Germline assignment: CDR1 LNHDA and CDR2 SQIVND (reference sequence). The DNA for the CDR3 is TGTGCCAGTAATGGCGGAACAGATACGCAGTATTTT. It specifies CASNGGTDTQYF.

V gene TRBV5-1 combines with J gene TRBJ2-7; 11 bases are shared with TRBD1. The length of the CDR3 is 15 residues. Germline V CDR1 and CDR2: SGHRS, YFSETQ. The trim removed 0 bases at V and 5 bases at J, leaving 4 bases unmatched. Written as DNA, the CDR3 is TGCGCCAGCAGCTTGGGTCGGACAGGGGGCCACGAGCAGTACTTC. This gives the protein CASSLGRTGGHEQYF.

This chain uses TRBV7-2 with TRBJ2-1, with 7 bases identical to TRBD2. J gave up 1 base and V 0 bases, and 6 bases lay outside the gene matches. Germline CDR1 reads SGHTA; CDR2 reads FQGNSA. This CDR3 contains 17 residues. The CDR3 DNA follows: TGTGCCAGCAGCTTAGCGGGGGGGTCTCTATCCTACAATGAGCAGTTCTTC. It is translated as CASSLAGGSLSYNEQFF.

The CDR3 DNA is TGTGCCAGCAGCGTTTGGGGTGGGCTAGTGATGGACAATGAGCAGTTCTTC. Residues: CASSVWGGLVMDNEQFF. This chain links TRBV9 with TRBJ2-1; D not resolved. Germline loops: CDR1 SGDLS, CDR2 YYNGEE. The CDR3 is 17 residues long. V was cut by 2 bases and J by 5 bases, with 20 bases left in between.